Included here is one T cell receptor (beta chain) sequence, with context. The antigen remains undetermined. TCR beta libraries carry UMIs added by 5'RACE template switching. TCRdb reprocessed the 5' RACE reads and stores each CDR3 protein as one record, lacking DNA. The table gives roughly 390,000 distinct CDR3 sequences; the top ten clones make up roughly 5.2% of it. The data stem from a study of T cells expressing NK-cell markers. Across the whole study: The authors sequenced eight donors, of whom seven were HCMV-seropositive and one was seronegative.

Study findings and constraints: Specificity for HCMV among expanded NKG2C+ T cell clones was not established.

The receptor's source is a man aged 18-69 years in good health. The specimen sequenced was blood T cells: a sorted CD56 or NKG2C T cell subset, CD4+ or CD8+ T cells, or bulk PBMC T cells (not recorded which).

This CDR3 is CASSLRWASSKNEQFF. This sequence joins TRBV7-2 and TRBJ2-1. Germline V lookup: CDR1 SGHTA, CDR2 FQGNSA. The CDR3 is 16 residues long.